Sequencing of this TCR beta chain was carried out in a study of T cells in localized non-small cell lung cancer. Regarding this clone: Its antigen is unidentified.

The study, taken as a whole, reports: Longer survival (overall) was linked to higher T cell density in blood. Heterogeneity is still possible, as just one tumor region was sequenced. Uninvolved adjacent lung showed higher T cell clonality than tumor. Adjacent lung exhibited a median of 57 among the 100 most abundant tumor clones.

Generated by immunoSEQ multiplex PCR, the TCRdb table keeps only in-frame clones and is missing some. The sample records some 19,000 clones, approximately 90% being singletons. Deletions cut 1 base from V and 4 bases from J, with 16 bases between. CDR1 and CDR2 (germline): SGHRS, YFSETQ. The length of the CDR3 is 16 residues. The J gene is TRBJ2-3, the V gene TRBV5-1, with D possibly matching TRBD2 (5 bases). Sequencing used peripheral blood, obtained before any cancer treatment. The sequence derives from an older male donor with stage I squamous cell lung carcinoma. This CDR3 reads CASSLNGEGGADTQYF. In nucleotides, the CDR3 is TGCGCCAGCAGCTTGAATGGGGAAGGAGGCGCAGATACGCAGTATTTT.